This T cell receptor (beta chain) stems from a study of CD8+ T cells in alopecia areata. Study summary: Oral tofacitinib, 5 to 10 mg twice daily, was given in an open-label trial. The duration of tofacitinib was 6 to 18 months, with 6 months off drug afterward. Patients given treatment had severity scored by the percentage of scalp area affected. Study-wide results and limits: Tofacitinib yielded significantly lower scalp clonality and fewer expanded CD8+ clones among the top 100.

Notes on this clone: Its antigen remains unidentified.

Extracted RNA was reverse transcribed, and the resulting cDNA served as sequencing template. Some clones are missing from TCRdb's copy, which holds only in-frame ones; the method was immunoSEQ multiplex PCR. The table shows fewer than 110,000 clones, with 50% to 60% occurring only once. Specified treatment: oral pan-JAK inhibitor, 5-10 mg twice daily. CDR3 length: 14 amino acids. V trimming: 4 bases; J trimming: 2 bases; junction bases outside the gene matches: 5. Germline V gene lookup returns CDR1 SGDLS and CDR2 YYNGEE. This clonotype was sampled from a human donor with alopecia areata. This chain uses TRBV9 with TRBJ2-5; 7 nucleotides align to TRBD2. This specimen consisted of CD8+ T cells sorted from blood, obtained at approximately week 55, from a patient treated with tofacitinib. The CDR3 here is CASSLGGLQETQYF. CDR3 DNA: TGTGCCAGCAGCCTCGGGGGGTTACAAGAGACCCAGTACTTC.